This is a list of T cell receptor beta chains from one sample in a study of T cell changes during pregnancy in multiple sclerosis. Data came from immunoSEQ multiplex PCR; TCRdb stores just in-frame clones and leaves some out. This table has about 46,000 clones, 92% appearing once. The material sequenced was CD4+ T cells from peripheral blood mononuclear cells, taken in the second trimester of pregnancy. The receptors were sampled from a female donor in good health, enrolled as a control in a pregnancy study. Each CDR3 is given with its conserved first and last residue. Each record gives: D gene, clone size, J gene, V gene, CDR3 DNA, CDR3 protein. D genes are given only for firm matches. Some rows have no size entry. The others give once, few or many, or a class for an expanded clone.

d_gene: .
abundance: once
j_gene: TRBJ2-7
v_gene: TRBV5-5
CDR3nt: TGTGCCAGCAGCTTGGATGCAGGGGTGGGCGAGCAGTACTTC
CDR3aa: CASSLDAGVGEQYF

d_gene: .
abundance: .
j_gene: TRBJ2-7
v_gene: TRBV5-1
CDR3nt: TGCGCCAGCAGGGTGGACTCGCGGCGAGTATACGAGCAGTACTTC
CDR3aa: CASRVDSRRVYEQYF

d_gene: .
abundance: .
j_gene: TRBJ2-3
v_gene: TRBV6-1
CDR3nt: TGTGCCAGCAGGGGGCTGGCCCCAGATACGCAGTATTTT
CDR3aa: CASRGLAPDTQYF

d_gene: TRBD2
abundance: .
j_gene: TRBJ2-1
v_gene: TRBV19
CDR3nt: TGTGCCAGTAGTATCGGGGTAGCGGGGGGTTGGCAATACAATGAGCAGTTCTTC
CDR3aa: CASSIGVAGGWQYNEQFF

d_gene: .
abundance: .
j_gene: TRBJ2-3
v_gene: TRBV2
CDR3nt: TGTGCCAGCAGTACTCGTCGGCAGGACACAGATACGCAGTATTTT
CDR3aa: CASSTRRQDTDTQYF

d_gene: TRBD2
abundance: once
j_gene: TRBJ2-7
v_gene: TRBV4-2
CDR3nt: TGTGCCAGCAGCCAAGATCTCACTAGCGGGGGGGTTGTGAACTACGAGCAGTACTTC
CDR3aa: CASSQDLTSGGVVNYEQYF

d_gene: .
abundance: .
j_gene: TRBJ2-5
v_gene: TRBV11-3
CDR3nt: TGTGCCAGCAGCCAATCGGTCGGGGGTCTAGCACAAGAGACCCAGTACTTC
CDR3aa: CASSQSVGGLAQETQYF

d_gene: .
abundance: .
j_gene: TRBJ2-7
v_gene: TRBV7-2
CDR3nt: TGTGCCAGCAGCTGGTTCCAGGGCTTTCACAACGAGCAGTACTTC
CDR3aa: CASSWFQGFHNEQYF

d_gene: .
abundance: few
j_gene: TRBJ1-1
v_gene: TRBV2
CDR3nt: TGTGCCAGCAGTCCTGACTTCATGAACACTGAAGCTTTCTTT
CDR3aa: CASSPDFMNTEAFF

d_gene: .
abundance: .
j_gene: TRBJ2-2
v_gene: TRBV11-3
CDR3nt: TGTGCCAGCAGGGCACTAGCACCCGGGGAGCTGTTTTTT
CDR3aa: CASRALAPGELFF

d_gene: TRBD1
abundance: .
j_gene: TRBJ2-1
v_gene: TRBV15
CDR3nt: TGTGTCACCAGCAGAGACCAGGGGGCTGCCTACAATGAGCAGTTCTTC
CDR3aa: CVTSRDQGAAYNEQFF

d_gene: .
abundance: once
j_gene: TRBJ2-1
v_gene: TRBV6-6
CDR3nt: TGTGCCAGCATCGACAGGTATGAGCAGTTCTTC
CDR3aa: CASIDRYEQFF

d_gene: TRBD1
abundance: few
j_gene: TRBJ1-2
v_gene: TRBV19
CDR3nt: TGTGCCAGTAGAAAAACCGGACAGGGATCTAACTATGGCTACACCTTC
CDR3aa: CASRKTGQGSNYGYTF

d_gene: TRBD2
abundance: .
j_gene: TRBJ2-3
v_gene: TRBV5-4
CDR3nt: TGTGCCAGCAGCGCCAGGGGAGGGACTAGCGGGGTTCAAGATACGCAGTATTTT
CDR3aa: CASSARGGTSGVQDTQYF

d_gene: TRBD1
abundance: .
j_gene: TRBJ2-7
v_gene: TRBV7-2
CDR3nt: TGTGCCAGCAGCTTAGCGTCGGGGACAGGGGAGCAGTACTTC
CDR3aa: CASSLASGTGEQYF

d_gene: .
abundance: once
j_gene: TRBJ1-1
v_gene: TRBV30
CDR3nt: TGTGCCTGGGGAATGGGGGGGGGCACTGAAGCTTTCTTT
CDR3aa: CAWGMGGGTEAFF

d_gene: TRBD1
abundance: .
j_gene: TRBJ2-4
v_gene: TRBV6-1
CDR3nt: TGTGCCAGCAGTCCTAGAGAAGGGGGCATAAACATTCAGTACTTC
CDR3aa: CASSPREGGINIQYF

d_gene: .
abundance: .
j_gene: TRBJ1-4
v_gene: TRBV30
CDR3nt: TGTGCCTTCGACCCTGACAGGAATGAAAAACTGTTTTTT
CDR3aa: CAFDPDRNEKLFF

d_gene: .
abundance: .
j_gene: TRBJ2-1
v_gene: TRBV4-3
CDR3nt: TGCGCCAGCAGCCAAGGGGCGGGTGCGCACAATGAGCAGTTCTTC
CDR3aa: CASSQGAGAHNEQFF

d_gene: TRBD1
abundance: .
j_gene: TRBJ2-7
v_gene: TRBV25-1
CDR3nt: TGTGCCAGCAGCCTCCAAGGACAGGGGGACTCCTACGAGCAGTACTTC
CDR3aa: CASSLQGQGDSYEQYF

d_gene: .
abundance: .
j_gene: TRBJ1-2
v_gene: TRBV11-1
CDR3nt: TGTGCCAGCAGTCGAGCCGTGGTAACAGGAGCTAACTATGGCTACACCTTC
CDR3aa: CASSRAVVTGANYGYTF

d_gene: .
abundance: .
j_gene: TRBJ2-7
v_gene: TRBV7-8
CDR3nt: TGTGCCAGCAGCTCCAAAGAAGACAGCCGCTACGAGCAGTACTTC
CDR3aa: CASSSKEDSRYEQYF

d_gene: .
abundance: .
j_gene: TRBJ2-7
v_gene: TRBV9
CDR3nt: TGTGCCAGCAGCGTAGGTGGGAGATCCTACGAGCAGTACTTC
CDR3aa: CASSVGGRSYEQYF

d_gene: .
abundance: once
j_gene: TRBJ1-1
v_gene: TRBV7-9
CDR3nt: TGTGCCAGCAGCTTAGGGCTCCTGAACACTGAAGCTTTCTTT
CDR3aa: CASSLGLLNTEAFF